One and the same sample provided the 24 T cell receptor beta chains below, sequenced in a study of blood T cell repertoires in COVID-19. The protocol was immunoSEQ multiplex PCR, while the TCRdb copy is restricted to in-frame clones and leaves out a portion. The table lists some 300,000 clones, 88% of them singletons, with around 1% in the top ten. Specimen: PBMCs or T cells enriched from blood (not recorded which). Receptors were obtained from a woman in her twenties or thirties who had recovered from COVID-19.

V is TRBV7-3 and J is TRBJ2-3; 8 positions agree with TRBD1. Trimming removed 5 bases from V and 3 bases from J; junction bases left unmatched: 13. The CDR3 consists of 17 residues. The germline V gene has CDR1 SGHTA and CDR2 FQGTGA. CDR3 nucleotides: TGTGCCAGCAGCCTAGGGACAGGTTGGGGGGAGACAGATACGCAGTATTTT. Its translation is CASSLGTGWGETDTQYF.

The chain couples TRBV7-3 to TRBJ2-1; a possible D gene is TRBD1 (6 bases). This CDR3 is built from 13 residues. Trimming left V 0 bases short and J 6 bases short, with 6 bases between. Germline lookup yields CDR1 SGHTA and CDR2 FQGTGA. DNA for the CDR3: TGTGCCAGCAGCTTAACCAGGGGCAATGAGCAGTTCTTC. This sequence encodes CASSLTRGNEQFF.

This chain uses TRBV7-6 with TRBJ2-5; 15 nucleotides align to TRBD2. CDR1 SGHVS and CDR2 FNYEAQ come from the germline V gene. CDR3 size: 19 residues. The V gene end was trimmed by 4 bases and the J gene end by 2 bases; junction bases not matched to a gene: 11. The CDR3 spells CASSYRTSGGAGGQETQYF. CDR3 DNA sequence: TGTGCCAGCAGCTATCGGACTAGCGGGGGGGCCGGAGGACAAGAGACCCAGTACTTC.

The chain combines TRBV18 with TRBJ2-5; 8 bases map to TRBD2. After removal of 4 bases from V and 7 bases from J, the junction contained 8 bases not matched to a gene. Germline V gene lookup returns CDR1 KGHSH and CDR2 LQKENI. The CDR3 totals 14 residues. In DNA form, the CDR3 reads TGTGCCAGCTCACTCATGACTAGCGAAGGGACCCAGTACTTC. This translates into CASSLMTSEGTQYF.

V is TRBV6-1 and J is TRBJ1-4; no firm D call. The V end lost 2 bases, the J end lost 4 bases, and 8 bases lay between the germline ends. The V gene's germline CDR1 is MNHNS and CDR2 SASEGT. CDR3 length equals 14 residues. CDR3 amino acids: CASSENRRNEKLFF. The CDR3, as DNA: TGTGCCAGCAGTGAAAACAGACGTAATGAAAAACTGTTTTTT.

This clone has just one count. The rearrangement links TRBV6-1 to TRBJ1-1, with unresolved D. This CDR3 region has 13 residues. The V end was cut by 1 base, the J end by 5 bases, with 8 bases between. Germline CDR1 reads MNHNS; CDR2 reads SASEGT. The CDR3 here is CASSEGPGTEAFF. CDR3 bases: TGTGCCAGCAGTGAAGGACCGGGAACTGAAGCTTTCTTT.

V is TRBV9 and J is TRBJ1-1; perhaps TRBD1 as D (5 bases). The CDR3 is 13 residues long. V was clipped by 1 base and J by 2 bases, with 6 bases between them. Per germline, CDR1 SGDLS and CDR2 YYNGEE. The CDR3 loop is CASSVRGNTEAFF. The CDR3 DNA follows: TGTGCCAGCAGCGTAAGGGGTAACACTGAAGCTTTCTTT.

The gene calls are TRBV30 and TRBJ1-2, with D uncertain. Trimming left V 5 bases short and J 7 bases short, with 11 bases between. The CDR3 is 11 amino acids. CDR1 is GTSNPN and CDR2 is SVGIG in the germline V gene (reference sequence). The CDR3 reads CAWWADGGYTF. CDR3 bases: TGTGCCTGGTGGGCTGACGGTGGCTACACCTTC.

The chain links TRBV5-1 to TRBJ1-1, with a tentative D call TRBD1 (6 bases). V lost 5 bases and J lost 4, with 15 bases in between. The CDR3 runs 14 residues. CDR1 is SGHRS and CDR2 is YFSETQ in the germline V gene. Here the CDR3 DNA reads TGCGCCAGCAGACTTAACTCGGACAGCACTGAAGCTTTCTTT. It encodes CASRLNSDSTEAFF.

The rearrangement joins TRBV5-4 to TRBJ1-6; TRBD1 aligns across 7 bases. The CDR3 extends over 14 amino acids. Germline V CDR1 and CDR2: SGHNT, YYREEE (reference sequence). The junction had 3 bases not matched to a gene; V was cut back by 4 bases and J by 5 bases. The CDR3 loop is CASSPTGNNSPLHF. CDR3 DNA: TGTGCCAGCAGCCCGACAGGGAATAATTCACCCCTCCACTTT.

The chain links TRBV6-6 to TRBJ1-6; D remains unclear. Germline V gives CDR1 MNHNY, CDR2 SVGAGI (reference sequence). This CDR3 contains 16 residues. V lost 4 bases, J lost 1 base, and 11 bases lay in between. Here the CDR3 reads CASSWAGRSYNSPLHF. In nucleotides, the CDR3 is TGTGCCAGCAGTTGGGCGGGAAGGTCCTATAATTCACCCCTCCACTTT.

This clone has just a few counts. The chain is built from TRBV3-1 (or the pseudogene TRBV3-2) and TRBJ2-7; weak D call: TRBD2 (6 bases). Trimming stripped 3 bases from V and 4 bases from J, with 16 bases between. This CDR3 comprises 15 residues. The germline V gene encodes CDR1 LGHDT and CDR2 YNNKEL (reference sequence). The CDR3 DNA sequence: TGTGCCAGCAGCCACTACGGGAGTGAGGAATACGAGCAGTACTTC. It translates to CASSHYGSEEYEQYF.

The J gene is TRBJ1-1, the V gene TRBV7-2, with D tentatively TRBD1 (5 bases). CDR3 size: 15 residues. Trimming stripped 4 bases from V and 4 bases from J, with 16 bases between. Germline CDR1 and CDR2: SGHTA and FQGNSA. CDR3 amino acids: CASSSPLRGGTEAFF. Here the CDR3 DNA reads TGTGCCAGCAGCTCCCCCCTAAGGGGAGGCACTGAAGCTTTCTTT.

For the CDR3, the DNA is TGTGCCAGCAGTTTAAGGCAGACCAAGCGGTATTTT. Amino acids: CASSLRQTKRYF. The chain combines TRBV28 with TRBJ2-3; the D is unclear. V lost 2 bases to trimming and J lost 14 bases, with 14 bases between them. In germline, CDR1 is MDHEN, CDR2 SYDVKM. There are 12 residues in the CDR3.

This rearrangement joins TRBV9 to TRBJ2-5; 11 nucleotides line up with TRBD1. The germline gives CDR1 SGDLS, CDR2 YYNGEE. CDR3 length equals 16 residues. With 1 base clipped from V and 2 bases from J, the junction kept 4 bases outside the gene matches. The CDR3 is CASSVRGQGEQETQYF. In DNA form, the CDR3 reads TGTGCCAGCAGCGTACGGGGACAGGGGGAACAAGAGACCCAGTACTTC.

The gene calls are TRBV9 and TRBJ2-1; 13 bases line up with TRBD2. Germline V gene sequence: CDR1 SGDLS, CDR2 YYNGEE. The CDR3 consists of 15 residues. The trim removed 1 base at V and 7 bases at J, leaving 2 bases unmatched. The CDR3: CASSVRLAGGNEQFF. CDR3 in DNA: TGTGCCAGCAGCGTAAGACTAGCGGGAGGTAATGAGCAGTTCTTC.

The chain is built from TRBV24-1 and TRBJ2-5; the D is unclear. Between the trimmed V and J ends, which lost 5 bases and 3 bases, there was a span of 12 bases. The CDR3 length is 14 residues. CDR1 is KGHDR, CDR2 SFDVKD, per germline. As DNA, the CDR3 is TGTGCCACCAGTGCCCCGACTGTTGAAGAGACCCAGTACTTC. It yields the protein CATSAPTVEETQYF.

This clone appeared once. This chain joins TRBV11-3 and TRBJ1-6, with 7 bases identical to TRBD1. This CDR3 is 16 amino acids long. Germline V gives CDR1 SGHNT, CDR2 YENEEA. Trimming took 4 bases from V and 10 from J; bases not matched to a gene: 13. DNA for the CDR3: TGTGCCAGCAGCTCCCCCCCGGGACAGCTAAAATCACCCCTCCACTTT. Translating it yields CASSSPPGQLKSPLHF.

In DNA form, the CDR3 reads TGTGCCAGCGATATTCTGGGACAGGGGGCAAATGAGCAGTTCTTC. Protein sequence: CASDILGQGANEQFF. This chain uses TRBV6-5 with TRBJ2-1; 12 bases fit TRBD1. This CDR3 comprises 15 residues. V lost 8 bases and J lost 7; bases outside the gene matches: 9. Germline lookup yields CDR1 MNHEY and CDR2 SVGAGI.

The CDR3, as DNA: TGTGCCAGCAGCCAAGCGCGAGTGGGTTTTTGGAGGGGTCAAGAGACCCAGTACTTC. It translates to CASSQARVGFWRGQETQYF. The V call is TRBV3-1 (or the pseudogene TRBV3-2), the J call TRBJ2-5, with a possible D match to TRBD2 (6 bases). The V gene's germline CDR1 is LGHDT and CDR2 YNNKEL (reference sequence). Trimming pared 1 base from V and 2 bases from J, leaving 23 bases between. This CDR3 spans 19 amino acids.

The table lists this clone with a count of one. Relative to the germline gene, one junction end is altered; a read error may explain this. This chain links TRBV28 with TRBJ1-2; D gene ambiguous. The length of the CDR3 is 12 residues. Germline V lookup: CDR1 MDHEN, CDR2 SYDVKM. CDR3 sequence reads: CATSNSLWSYTF. CDR3 nucleotide sequence: TGTGCCACCAGTAACAGCCTCTGGAGCTACACCTTC.

This clone was seen just once. The chain is built from TRBV12-3 or TRBV12-4 and TRBJ2-5, with D unresolved. V was cut by 3 bases and J by 2 bases, with 7 bases left in between. The CDR3 covers 13 residues. The CDR3 loop is CASSFFSQETQYF. The CDR3 coding sequence is TGTGCCAGCAGTTTTTTCAGTCAAGAGACCCAGTACTTC.

The gene calls are TRBV28 and TRBJ2-1, with D perhaps TRBD1 (5 bases). Germline CDR1 reads MDHEN; CDR2 reads SYDVKM. Deletions cut 1 base from V and 6 bases from J, with 7 bases between. CDR3 size: 13 residues. The CDR3 loop reads CASSLFDSNEQFF. CDR3 bases: TGTGCCAGCAGTTTATTCGACAGCAATGAGCAGTTCTTC.

The genes are TRBV6-2 or TRBV6-3 and TRBJ1-5, with TRBD1 identical over 10 bases. The CDR3 consists of 16 residues. Germline values: CDR1 MNHEY, CDR2 SVGEGT. Unmatched junction bases numbered 12, after V lost 6 bases and J lost 7 bases. CDR3 amino acids: CASSLIPGQGGQPQHF. CDR3 nucleotide sequence: TGTGCCAGCAGCCTTATCCCTGGACAGGGGGGCCAGCCCCAGCATTTT.